This T cell receptor beta chain was found in a study of read filtering for tumor transcriptome and immune sequencing. This CDR3 has 19 residues. V lost 1 base, J lost 4 bases, and 9 bases stayed unmatched. The germline V gene encodes CDR1 MDHEN and CDR2 SYDVKM. Molecular barcoded adaptors covering alpha/delta and beta/gamma chains were used on roughly 400 ng RNA. In TCRdb, the reads were re-called with MiXCR into one record per CDR3 protein. This sample has nearly 60,000 distinct CDR3 sequences, with 9% to 15% found just once. Study results and limitations: Sorted CD138-negative bone marrow cells were not purified T cells.

Sampling of bone marrow took place during active disease in every patient. This clonotype has at least ten counts. Its antigen is undetermined. Sequencing used a population of CD138-negative cells sorted from bone marrow. The sequence was collected from a donor over 35 with multiple myeloma. The rearrangement joins TRBV28 to TRBJ2-3; TRBD2 matches at 15 bases. The CDR3 coding sequence is TGTGCCAGCAGTTTATACGCACCGGGACTAGCGGGGGGTGCAGATACGCAGTATTTT. Translation: CASSLYAPGLAGGADTQYF.